The TCR beta chain under discussion was sequenced for a study of T cell responses to AZD1222 COVID-19 vaccine. Trimming left V 6 bases short and J 7 bases short, with 19 bases between. Germline V gene data show CDR1 as LNHDA and CDR2 as SQIVND (reference sequence). The CDR3 loop spans 14 amino acids. Clones were sequenced by immunoSEQ multiplex PCR, and TCRdb holds only the in-frame ones, with some missing. The repertoire holds about 120,000 clones, with around 90% as singletons. This TCR came from an adult who received the MenACWY meningococcal vaccine as a control. The V gene is TRBV19, the J gene TRBJ2-7; D remains unclear. Specimen: peripheral blood, collected 28 days after the second dose of the MenACWY control vaccine. In DNA form, the CDR3 reads TGTGCCAGTAGCCAACCCGCGGTAGGGCGGGAGCAGTACTTC. Translation gives CASSQPAVGREQYF.